Shown below are 29 T cell receptor beta chains from a single sample sequenced in a study of PD-1 blockade in classical Hodgkin lymphoma. Data came from immunoSEQ multiplex PCR; TCRdb stores just in-frame clones and leaves some out. The sample lists 17,000 or so clones, just under 85% seen once, with almost 8.5% in the top ten. Sample time point: newly diagnosed, previously untreated cHL patient sample. Sequenced material: peripheral blood mononuclear cells (PBMCs). These receptors were taken from a human donor with classical Hodgkin lymphoma.

A few counts support this clone. The J gene is TRBJ2-3, the V gene TRBV7-2, with D possibly TRBD1 on 8 matching bases. The germline CDR1 and CDR2 sequences are SGHTA and FQGNSA. The CDR3 is made up of 15 amino acids. V was trimmed by 5 bases and J by 0 bases, leaving 12 bases between them. The CDR3 nucleotides read TGTGCCAGCAGCACAGGGGGGGGGAGCACAGATACGCAGTATTTT. It translates to CASSTGGGSTDTQYF. Using reference TRBV7-2 and TRBJ2-3 for the parts outside the CDR3, the full variable domain is GAGVSQSPSNKVTEKGKDVELRCDPISGHTALYWYRQSLGQGLEFLIYFQGNSAPDKSGLPSDRFSAERTGGSVSTLTIQRTQQEDSAVYLCASSTGGGSTDTQYFGPGTRLTVL.

The genes are TRBV11-2 and TRBJ2-7, with D perhaps TRBD2 (5 bases). CDR1 is SGHAT, CDR2 FQNNGV, per germline. There are 14 residues in the CDR3. V was trimmed by 0 bases and J by 5 bases, leaving 11 bases between them. The CDR3 nucleotides read TGTGCCAGCAGCTTAGATCTAGCCCTCCACGAGCAGTACTTC. This translates into CASSLDLALHEQYF.

The chain uses TRBV5-1 and TRBJ2-7; D not certain. V lost 5 bases to trimming and J lost 2 bases, with 8 bases between them. The CDR3 covers 12 residues. Looked up from germline, CDR1 is SGHRS and CDR2 is YFSETQ. The CDR3 bases are TGCGCCAGCAGTACAGCAGCCTACGAGCAGTACTTC. Protein sequence: CASSTAAYEQYF. Filled out from reference TRBV5-1 and TRBJ2-7, the complete variable domain reads KAGVTQTPRYLIKTRGQQVTLSCSPISGHRSVSWYQQTPGQGLQFLFEYFSETQRNKGNFPGRFSGRQFSNSRSEMNVSTLELGDSALYLCASSTAAYEQYFGPGTRLTVT.

In its sample, this clone was seen a few times. The chain joins TRBV5-4 to TRBJ2-5; D gene ambiguous. V shed 0 bases and J shed 7 bases, with 19 bases lying between them. The CDR3 has 16 residues. Germline CDR1 reads SGHNT; CDR2 reads YYREEE (reference sequence). CDR3 protein: CASSLDLARSPGTQYF. DNA for the CDR3: TGTGCCAGCAGCTTGGATCTGGCTAGATCCCCGGGGACCCAGTACTTC.

The V gene is TRBV7-8, the J gene TRBJ1-4, with D possibly matching TRBD1 (5 bases). The CDR3 contains 13 residues. Between the trimmed V and J ends, which lost 2 bases and 14 bases, there was a span of 15 bases. Germline assignment: CDR1 SGHVS and CDR2 FQNEAQ. The CDR3 here is CASSLFYTGPLFF. The CDR3 DNA reads as TGTGCCAGCAGCTTATTCTATACAGGACCTCTGTTTTTT.

The table lists this clone with a few counts. The rearrangement links TRBV6-5 to TRBJ2-2; 13 bases map to TRBD2. Germline CDR1 reads MNHEY; CDR2 reads SVGAGI. The CDR3 loop spans 15 amino acids. J gave up 3 bases and V 10 bases, and 5 bases lay outside the gene matches. This CDR3 reads CATKGLAGDTGELFF. The CDR3, as DNA: TGTGCCACCAAAGGACTAGCGGGAGACACCGGGGAGCTGTTTTTT.

The chain is built from TRBV28 and TRBJ2-3, with 14 bases that match TRBD2. This CDR3 contains 18 residues. V shed 3 bases, J shed 5 bases, and the junction held 10 bases outside the gene matches. CDR1 and CDR2 from the germline V gene are MDHEN and SYDVKM. In DNA, the CDR3 is TGTGCCAGCAGTTTCGCAAAGACTAGCGGGAGGGCCGGAGATACGCAGTATTTT. Protein: CASSFAKTSGRAGDTQYF.

This chain joins TRBV5-1 and TRBJ1-6; 7 bases line up with TRBD1. This CDR3 region has 15 residues. Germline CDR1 and CDR2: SGHRS and YFSETQ. J was trimmed by 8 bases and V by 0 bases; bases with no gene match: 5. This CDR3 is CASSLAAGGDSPLHF. Here the CDR3 DNA reads TGCGCCAGCAGCTTGGCCGCAGGGGGTGATTCACCCCTCCACTTT.

This sequence joins TRBV2 and TRBJ2-7; no reliable D call. This CDR3 comprises 14 residues. V lost 3 bases to trimming and J lost 3 bases, with 12 bases between them. CDR1 and CDR2 from the germline V gene are SNHLY and FYNNEI. The CDR3: CASSEVNRLYEQYF. CDR3 in DNA: TGTGCCAGCAGTGAGGTTAATAGGCTCTACGAGCAGTACTTC. Complete variable domain (other parts from reference TRBV2 and TRBJ2-7): EPEVTQTPSHQVTQMGQEVILRCVPISNHLYFYWYRQILGQKVEFLVSFYNNEISEKSEIFDDQFSVERPDGSNFTLKIRSTKLEDSAMYFCASSEVNRLYEQYFGPGTRLTVT.

This rearrangement joins TRBV6-1 to TRBJ1-1; D is possibly TRBD1 (5 bases). Germline CDR1 MNHNS, CDR2 SASEGT. The CDR3 runs 17 residues. V lost 2 bases and J lost 0, with 16 bases in between. The CDR3 region has the DNA TGTGCCAGCAGTGAAAGGGCTCCGGAGGGACTGAACACTGAAGCTTTCTTT. As protein: CASSERAPEGLNTEAFF.

This chain links TRBV6-4 with TRBJ2-3; no clear D gene. The ends were cut back, 2 bases at V and 2 bases at J, with 5 bases in the middle. CDR3 length equals 13 residues. CDR1 is MRHNA, CDR2 SNTAGT, per germline. DNA of the CDR3: TGTGCCAGCAGTGACGGCCCCACAGATACGCAGTATTTT. It yields the protein CASSDGPTDTQYF.

This sequence joins TRBV28 and TRBJ2-3, with 7 bases fitting TRBD2. There are 15 residues in the CDR3. J lost 1 base, V lost 5 bases, and 6 bases had no gene match. CDR1 MDHEN and CDR2 SYDVKM come from the germline V gene. CDR3 loop: CASSTPSGGTDTQYF. CDR3 coding DNA: TGTGCCAGCAGTACCCCTAGCGGCGGCACAGATACGCAGTATTTT.

The CDR3 DNA reads as TGTGCCAGCAGTGACGGTAGCAATCAGCCCCAGCATTTT. Translation gives CASSDGSNQPQHF. V usage is TRBV6-4 and J usage is TRBJ1-5; no clear D gene. The CDR3 has 13 amino acids. V lost 2 bases and J lost 0, with 2 bases in between. In germline, CDR1 is MRHNA, CDR2 SNTAGT.

The chain recombines TRBV19 with TRBJ2-1; D unclear. Trimming removed 6 bases from V and 0 bases from J, with 9 bases in between. The CDR3 spans 14 residues. Germline V gene lookup returns CDR1 LNHDA and CDR2 SQIVND (reference sequence). CDR3 sequence: CASRGRSSYNEQFF. CDR3 in DNA: TGTGCCAGTAGAGGTCGGAGCTCCTACAATGAGCAGTTCTTC.

V gene TRBV7-8 combines with J gene TRBJ2-1; 8 bases fit TRBD1. V was pared by 5 bases and J by 6 bases, with 9 bases of the junction left unmatched. Germline V CDR1 and CDR2: SGHVS, FQNEAQ. The CDR3 extends over 15 amino acids. CDR3 loop: CASSVGQGGGNEQFF. DNA for the CDR3: TGTGCCAGCAGCGTAGGACAGGGAGGAGGCAATGAGCAGTTCTTC.

This chain uses TRBV7-8 with TRBJ2-7, with 13 nucleotides matching TRBD2. CDR1 is SGHVS and CDR2 is FQNEAQ in the germline V gene. With 3 bases clipped from V and 2 bases from J, the junction kept 4 bases outside the gene matches. The CDR3 length is 16 residues. This CDR3 reads CASSLVGLAGAYEQYF. In nucleotides, the CDR3 is TGTGCCAGCAGCTTGGTAGGACTAGCGGGGGCCTACGAGCAGTACTTC.

V and J are TRBV6-6 and TRBJ2-4; no clear D gene. V lost 2 bases and J 3 bases, leaving 8 bases between the germline ends. This CDR3 contains 14 residues. CDR1 is MNHNY, CDR2 SVGAGI, per germline (reference sequence). This CDR3 is CASSYTIDKNIQYF. DNA for the CDR3: TGTGCCAGCAGTTACACTATAGACAAAAACATTCAGTACTTC.

V gene TRBV7-9 combines with J gene TRBJ1-3, with D unclear. The germline V and J ends were trimmed by 6 bases and 6 bases, with 24 bases remaining between them. This CDR3 is 17 amino acids long. Germline CDR1 reads SEHNR; CDR2 reads FQNEAQ (reference sequence). The CDR3 protein is CASSPTFRELVANTIYF. The CDR3 nucleotides are TGTGCCAGCAGTCCAACGTTCCGGGAGTTGGTCGCAAACACCATATATTTT.

The chain is built from TRBV6-1 and TRBJ1-4; D perhaps matches TRBD1 (5 bases). There are 15 residues in the CDR3. The germline V and J ends were trimmed by 4 bases and 0 bases, with 9 bases remaining between them. CDR1 MNHNS and CDR2 SASEGT come from the germline V gene. CDR3 loop: CASSVGHSTNEKLFF. Written as DNA, the CDR3 is TGTGCCAGCAGTGTCGGACATTCAACTAATGAAAAACTGTTTTTT.

V and J are TRBV2 and TRBJ2-4; no reliable D call. CDR1 is SNHLY and CDR2 is FYNNEI in the germline V gene. This CDR3 contains 16 residues. V dropped 2 bases and J dropped 7 bases, with 18 bases sitting between them. In DNA, the CDR3 is TGTGCCAGCAGTGAATTGGCAGGCTGGGGTAGGAACATTCAGTACTTC. Residues: CASSELAGWGRNIQYF.

V usage is TRBV2 and J usage is TRBJ1-4; D may be TRBD1 (5 bases). CDR3 length equals 15 residues. Trimming shortened V by 6 bases and J by 3 bases, and 14 bases separated the two germline ends. Looked up from germline, CDR1 is SNHLY and CDR2 is FYNNEI. This CDR3 is CASSRDGMANEKLFF. CDR3 nucleotide sequence: TGTGCCAGCAGCAGGGACGGGATGGCTAATGAAAAACTGTTTTTT.

V is TRBV10-2 and J is TRBJ2-3; no clear D gene. The CDR3 has 13 residues. Germline V gene lookup returns CDR1 WSHSY and CDR2 SAAADI. V lost 6 bases and J lost 2, with 9 bases in between. The CDR3 DNA follows: TGCGCCAGCAGACACAGTGACACAGATACGCAGTATTTT. Amino acids: CASRHSDTDTQYF.

The CDR3 coding sequence is TGTGCCAGCAGTCCTAGACCAGAAGAGACCCAGTACTTC. Residues: CASSPRPEETQYF. The V and J genes are TRBV28 and TRBJ2-5, with unresolved D. CDR3 length: 13 amino acids. Trimming left V 5 bases short and J 3 bases short, with 10 bases between. Germline assignment: CDR1 MDHEN and CDR2 SYDVKM.

The V gene is TRBV29-1, the J gene TRBJ2-7; TRBD2 matches at 16 bases. Germline CDR1 is SQVTM and CDR2 is ANQGSEA. Losses at the gene ends were 7 bases for V and 1 base for J; bases not matched to a gene: 4. The CDR3 is 15 residues long. The CDR3 here is CSAGTSGRESYEQYF. The DNA of the CDR3 is TGCAGCGCCGGGACTAGCGGGAGGGAGTCCTACGAGCAGTACTTC.

CDR3 bases: TGTGCCACCAGCAGAGATATCCCAGATACGCAGTATTTT. Amino acid sequence: CATSRDIPDTQYF. V is TRBV15 and J is TRBJ2-3; D is uncertain. Trimming removed 0 bases at V and 4 bases at J, with 5 bases between. The CDR3 has 13 residues. Looked up from germline, CDR1 is LNHNV and CDR2 is YYDKDF (reference sequence).

The V call is TRBV6-1, the J call TRBJ1-1; a possible D gene is TRBD1 (5 bases). V gave up 7 bases and J gave up 12 bases, with 15 bases separating them. Germline CDR1 reads MNHNS; CDR2 reads SASEGT. CDR3 length equals 11 residues. In DNA, the CDR3 is TGTGCCAGCACTTCCGACAGACTCTCTTTCTTT. Its translation is CASTSDRLSFF.

In its sample, this clone was seen once. The rearrangement links TRBV6-5 to TRBJ2-7; D not certain. The germline gives CDR1 MNHEY, CDR2 SVGAGI. The ends were cut back, 0 bases at V and 0 bases at J, with 9 bases in the middle. The length of the CDR3 is 15 residues. In nucleotides, the CDR3 is TGTGCCAGCAGTTACTCGGCGGATAGCTCCTACGAGCAGTACTTC. It is translated as CASSYSADSSYEQYF.

This clone was found once. The chain is built from TRBV28 and TRBJ2-3; 14 bases are a match to TRBD2. The germline V gene has CDR1 MDHEN and CDR2 SYDVKM. The V gene end was trimmed by 3 bases and the J gene end by 0 bases; junction bases not matched to a gene: 14. The CDR3 consists of 21 residues. The CDR3 is CASSFPPGTSGSGASTDTQYF. The CDR3, as DNA: TGTGCCAGCAGTTTTCCCCCGGGGACTAGCGGGAGTGGGGCTAGCACAGATACGCAGTATTTT.

The table lists this clone with a few counts. The V gene is TRBV6-5, the J gene TRBJ1-4; 8 bases are shared with TRBD1. Trimming cost V 7 bases and J 8 bases; bases outside gene matches: 3. Germline CDR1 and CDR2: MNHEY and SVGAGI. The CDR3 contains 12 residues. CDR3 region: CASTGTGEKLFF. The DNA for the CDR3 is TGTGCCAGCACGGGGACAGGCGAAAAACTGTTTTTT.